Each of the 28 T cell receptor beta chains below was sequenced from the same sample in a study of response to subunit inactivated influenza vaccine. One entry per CDR3 protein results from TCRdb running MiXCR on the RT-PCR reads. The data show more than 700,000 distinct CDR3 sequences, 21% seen once. This sample comprised PBMCs from blood, obtained 5 days after vaccination. These TCRs come from a man aged 50 to 60 who received an inactivated influenza vaccine.

The gene calls are TRBV6-5 and TRBJ1-2; TRBD1 is a possible D gene (5 bases). CDR3 length: 11 residues. The V end lost 4 bases, the J end lost 6 bases, and 6 bases lay between the germline ends. CDR1 and CDR2 (germline): MNHEY, SVGAGI. The CDR3, as DNA: TGTGCCAGCAGTTGGGGGGATGGCTACACCTTC. This translates into CASSWGDGYTF.

The gene calls are TRBV3-1 and TRBJ2-5, with 8 bases identical to TRBD2. The V segment lost 1 base and the J segment 6 bases; nucleotides outside the gene matches: 1. The CDR3 length is 13 residues. Germline V gives CDR1 LGHDT, CDR2 YNNKEL (reference sequence). The DNA of the CDR3 is TGTGCCAGCAGCCAAGGGACTAGCAAGACCCAGTACTTC. Translated, it gives CASSQGTSKTQYF.

The V call is TRBV20-1, the J call TRBJ2-1; either TRBD1 or TRBD2 may fit D (5 bases each). The CDR3 runs to 14 residues. Germline CDR1 reads DFQATT; CDR2 reads SNEGSKA (reference sequence). Trimming cost V 2 bases and J 4 bases, with 12 bases left between them. The CDR3 loop reads CSARRGTDYNEQFF. The CDR3 DNA sequence: TGCAGTGCTAGACGAGGGACGGATTACAATGAGCAGTTCTTC.

This clonotype was found a few times. The CDR3 nucleotides read TGTGCCAGCAGTTACAAGGGGGCCACTGAAGCTTTCTTT. This encodes CASSYKGATEAFF. The rearrangement uses TRBV6-5 and TRBJ1-1, with 7 positions matching TRBD1. The germline V gene encodes CDR1 MNHEY and CDR2 SVGAGI. The J segment lost 4 bases and the V segment lost 2 bases, leaving 1 base of the junction unmatched. There are 13 residues in the CDR3.

This chain uses TRBV5-1 with TRBJ2-7, with TRBD1 identical over 12 bases. With V trimmed by 3 bases and J by 0 bases, 4 bases remained unmatched. Germline V CDR1 and CDR2: SGHRS, YFSETQ. The CDR3 covers 16 residues. The CDR3: CASSSGTGGNSYEQYF. CDR3 bases: TGCGCCAGCAGCTCCGGGACAGGGGGCAACTCCTACGAGCAGTACTTC. Full variable domain (remainder filled in from reference TRBV5-1 and TRBJ2-7): KAGVTQTPRYLIKTRGQQVTLSCSPISGHRSVSWYQQTPGQGLQFLFEYFSETQRNKGNFPGRFSGRQFSNSRSEMNVSTLELGDSALYLCASSSGTGGNSYEQYFGPGTRLTVT.

The table lists this clonotype with a few counts. This chain joins TRBV24-1 and TRBJ2-4; a possible D gene is TRBD2 (6 bases). Germline V gives CDR1 KGHDR, CDR2 SFDVKD. This CDR3 comprises 14 residues. The germline V and J ends were trimmed by 2 bases and 9 bases, with 13 bases remaining between them. The CDR3 loop reads CATSDSGVRGIQYF. The DNA for the CDR3 is TGTGCCACCAGTGATTCGGGAGTGCGGGGCATTCAGTACTTC.

The chain recombines TRBV12-3 or TRBV12-4 with TRBJ1-5, with D perhaps TRBD1 (5 bases). V lost 7 bases and J 9 bases, leaving 13 bases between the germline ends. This CDR3 has 12 amino acids. The CDR3 loop reads CASTPGTGPQHF. The CDR3 coding sequence is TGTGCCAGCACCCCGGGGACGGGGCCCCAGCATTTT.

The rearrangement joins TRBV12-3 or TRBV12-4 to TRBJ2-5; the match to TRBD1 covers 7 bases. V lost 3 bases and J lost 4; bases outside the gene matches: 11. The CDR3 spans 16 residues. The CDR3 protein is CASSFEYPRQGETQYF. The CDR3 region has the DNA TGTGCCAGCAGTTTTGAGTACCCTAGACAGGGAGAGACCCAGTACTTC.

This clonotype occurred a few times. The chain employs TRBV4-2 and TRBJ2-7; TRBD1 matches at 7 bases. This CDR3 is 17 amino acids long. Germline-derived CDR1 and CDR2 are LGHNA and YNFKEQ. Trimming removed 0 bases from V and 8 bases from J; junction bases left unmatched: 16. Written as DNA, the CDR3 is TGTGCCAGCAGCCAAGATCTTCTGACAGGGCAGGCATGGAAGCAGTACTTC. This gives the protein CASSQDLLTGQAWKQYF.

This clonotype has more than one count but fewer than ten. The CDR3 sequence is CASSPGHFTGELFF. The CDR3 DNA reads TGTGCCAGCAGTCCGGGACACTTCACCGGGGAGCTGTTTTTT. This sequence joins TRBV12-3 or TRBV12-4 and TRBJ2-2; maybe TRBD1 (6 bases). The ends were cut back, 5 bases at V and 4 bases at J, with 11 bases in the middle. The CDR3 is 14 residues long.

The CDR3: CSVEPGQRTDTQYF. The DNA for the CDR3 is TGCAGCGTTGAACCGGGACAGCGCACAGATACGCAGTATTTT. The rearrangement links TRBV29-1 to TRBJ2-3; 7 nucleotides agree with TRBD1. With V trimmed by 2 bases and J by 1 base, 3 bases remained unmatched. The CDR3 runs 14 residues. Germline lookup yields CDR1 SQVTM and CDR2 ANQGSEA.

J is TRBJ2-7 and V is TRBV18; 9 bases match TRBD1. J gave up 3 bases and V 1 base, and 4 bases lay outside the gene matches. The CDR3 sequence is 15 residues long. Germline lookup yields CDR1 KGHSH and CDR2 LQKENI. CDR3 bases: TGTGCCAGCTCACCACGAGGGACAGGGTTCTACGAGCAGTACTTC. The encoded protein is CASSPRGTGFYEQYF.

This chain uses TRBV5-1 with TRBJ2-1, with 12 bases that match TRBD1. The CDR3 has 16 residues. CDR1 SGHRS and CDR2 YFSETQ come from the germline V gene. Unmatched junction bases numbered 13, after V lost 3 bases and J lost 12 bases. The CDR3 spells CASSSMTGTGGFGQFF. The CDR3 nucleotides read TGCGCCAGCAGCTCCATGACCGGGACAGGGGGCTTCGGGCAGTTCTTC.

This clonotype was recorded a few times. The chain has TRBV7-2 and TRBJ2-4; either TRBD1 or TRBD2 may supply D (5 bases each). The CDR3 consists of 14 residues. Germline lookup yields CDR1 SGHTA and CDR2 FQGNSA. V lost 8 bases and J 0 bases, leaving 11 bases between the germline ends. The DNA of the CDR3 is TGTGCCAGCTCTGGGACGGTAGCCAAAAACATTCAGTACTTC. It codes for CASSGTVAKNIQYF.

The chain links TRBV5-1 to TRBJ2-5; D gene unclear. Germline lookup yields CDR1 SGHRS and CDR2 YFSETQ. Trimming took 2 bases from V and 2 from J, leaving 10 bases between them. CDR3 length: 14 amino acids. CDR3 protein: CASSFIDGQETQYF. The CDR3 DNA is TGCGCCAGCAGCTTTATAGACGGACAAGAGACCCAGTACTTC.

The V and J genes are TRBV4-1 and TRBJ1-4, with D uncertain. This CDR3 has 13 amino acids. The V gene's germline CDR1 is MGHRA and CDR2 YSYEKL. The V gene lost 4 bases and the J gene lost 0 bases, with 3 bases spanning the gap. The CDR3 reads CASSRATNEKLFF. The CDR3 DNA sequence: TGCGCCAGCAGCCGAGCAACTAATGAAAAACTGTTTTTT.

This clonotype was detected only a few times. The J gene is TRBJ2-5, the V gene TRBV7-2; D remains unclear. CDR1 is SGHTA, CDR2 FQGNSA, per germline. The length of the CDR3 is 13 residues. V was clipped by 0 bases and J by 5 bases, with 7 bases between them. DNA for the CDR3: TGTGCCAGCAGCTTAGCGTATTTGGAGACCCAGTACTTC. Protein product: CASSLAYLETQYF. Variable domain in full (rest from reference TRBV7-2 and TRBJ2-5): GAGVSQSPSNKVTEKGKDVELRCDPISGHTALYWYRQSLGQGLEFLIYFQGNSAPDKSGLPSDRFSAERTGGSVSTLTIQRTQQEDSAVYLCASSLAYLETQYFGPGTRLLVL.

The chain couples TRBV5-1 to TRBJ2-1; 13 nucleotides agree with TRBD2. V shed 5 bases, J shed 13 bases, and the junction held 9 bases outside the gene matches. The germline V gene encodes CDR1 SGHRS and CDR2 YFSETQ. CDR3 size: 14 residues. The CDR3 spells CASRLAGGPMGQFF. CDR3 DNA sequence: TGCGCCAGCAGACTAGCGGGAGGGCCGATGGGCCAGTTCTTC.

This clonotype has at least ten counts. The chain carries TRBV7-8 and TRBJ2-1; 8 bases are shared with TRBD2. The CDR3 is 16 residues long. After removal of 4 bases from V and 0 bases from J, the junction contained 5 bases not matched to a gene. CDR1 is SGHVS, CDR2 FQNEAQ, per germline. The CDR3 DNA reads TGTGCCAGCAGCTCGTTAAGCGGGAGCTCCTACAATGAGCAGTTCTTC. Translation gives CASSSLSGSSYNEQFF.

There are a few counts of this clonotype. This chain connects TRBV7-9 to TRBJ1-2, with D hard to call. Trimming took off 1 base at V and 2 bases at J, with 11 bases between the two ends. Germline CDR1 and CDR2: SEHNR and FQNEAQ (reference sequence). The CDR3 sequence is 15 residues long. The CDR3 loop reads CASSLVIAGNYGYTF. CDR3 DNA sequence: TGTGCCAGCAGCTTAGTAATAGCCGGAAACTATGGCTACACCTTC.

This clonotype has only a few counts. The chain has TRBV12-3 or TRBV12-4 and TRBJ1-5; 7 nucleotides match TRBD1. V trimming: 6 bases; J trimming: 0 bases; junction bases outside the gene matches: 5. The CDR3 sequence is 15 residues long. The CDR3 DNA reads TGTGCCAGCAGATCGACAGGGTATAGCAATCAGCCCCAGCATTTT. It specifies CASRSTGYSNQPQHF.

The rearrangement links TRBV7-8 to TRBJ2-7; 8 positions agree with TRBD2. The trim removed 4 bases at V and 3 bases at J, leaving 5 bases unmatched. Germline CDR1 reads SGHVS; CDR2 reads FQNEAQ. The CDR3 contains 14 residues. CDR3 sequence: CASSSESGSYEQYF. CDR3 DNA: TGTGCCAGCAGCTCCGAAAGCGGGAGCTACGAGCAGTACTTC.

Ten or more counts support this clonotype. The chain carries TRBV5-1 and TRBJ1-2; perhaps TRBD1 as D (5 bases). CDR1 and CDR2 from the germline V gene are SGHRS and YFSETQ. With 5 bases removed from V and 8 bases from J, the gap between germline ends came to 19 bases. The CDR3 totals 14 residues. The CDR3 region is CASRSTGRGNGYTF. CDR3 coding DNA: TGCGCCAGCAGATCCACAGGTCGAGGAAACGGCTACACCTTC.

This clonotype occurred a few times. The V and J genes are TRBV10-3 and TRBJ1-5; no clear D gene. The CDR3 sequence is 13 residues long. Germline V lookup: CDR1 ENHRY, CDR2 SYGVKD. The V end was cut by 6 bases, the J end by 0 bases, with 6 bases between. As DNA, the CDR3 is TGTGCCATCAGAGGAAATAGCAATCAGCCCCAGCATTTT. Its translation: CAIRGNSNQPQHF.

This clonotype has only a few counts. This rearrangement joins TRBV4-1 to TRBJ1-2; D remains unclear. Looked up from germline, CDR1 is MGHRA and CDR2 is YSYEKL. This CDR3 region has 13 residues. V was cut by 1 base and J by 6 bases, with 9 bases left in between. CDR3 DNA sequence: TGCGCCAGCAGCCAAGTATTTCTAGATGGCTACACCTTC. As protein: CASSQVFLDGYTF.

This clonotype has only a few counts. The chain joins TRBV20-1 to TRBJ2-1; perhaps D is TRBD1 or TRBD2 (7 bases each). V was clipped by 5 bases and J by 5 bases, with 19 bases between them. Germline V CDR1 and CDR2: DFQATT, SNEGSKA (reference sequence). The CDR3 totals 15 residues. The CDR3: CSALGGAGVHNEQFF. CDR3 DNA: TGCAGTGCTCTAGGGGGCGCGGGAGTCCACAATGAGCAGTTCTTC.

V gene TRBV5-1 combines with J gene TRBJ2-7; 11 nucleotides match TRBD2. Germline CDR1 SGHRS, CDR2 YFSETQ. J was trimmed by 3 bases and V by 4 bases; bases with no gene match: 9. There are 16 residues in the CDR3. The CDR3 DNA sequence: TGCGCCAGCAGCCCGGAACTAGCGGGGGCCCGCTACGAGCAGTACTTC. This translates into CASSPELAGARYEQYF.

The rearrangement links TRBV11-2 to TRBJ2-3; 11 bases match TRBD2. Germline V gives CDR1 SGHAT, CDR2 FQNNGV. The CDR3 has 16 residues. V was clipped by 1 base and J by 6 bases; unmatched bases: 6. CDR3 amino acids: CASSLGSGGAWDTQYF. The DNA for the CDR3 is TGTGCCAGCAGCTTAGGTAGCGGGGGGGCTTGGGATACGCAGTATTTT.